This T cell receptor beta chain is drawn from a study of T cells in Graves' hyperthyroidism and ophthalmopathy. RNA transcripts were the template for amplifying TCR beta CDR3 regions. First-round RT-PCR with HTBI primers amplified the TCR CDR3 region. MiXCR, run by TCRdb on the multiplex PCR reads, gives a single entry per CDR3 protein. The sample consists of 490,000 or so distinct CDR3 sequences, 16% of them appearing once. The receptor comes from a woman aged 25-40 years with Graves' ophthalmopathy. The sequenced sample was blood.

The CDR3 protein is CSAGFGRAGSYNEQFF. The CDR3 DNA reads TGCAGTGCAGGGTTCGGGCGGGCCGGCTCGTACAATGAGCAGTTCTTC. The chain has TRBV20-1 and TRBJ2-1, with D perhaps matching TRBD2 (5 bases). CDR1 is DFQATT and CDR2 is SNEGSKA in the germline V gene (reference sequence). The CDR3 sequence is 16 residues long. V was cut by 6 bases and J by 4 bases, with 22 bases left in between.